The clone carrying this TCR beta chain was found a few times. Its target is unknown. For TCR, cDNA came from 5'RACE template switching, which added a universal primer site and UMIs. TCRdb re-derived calls from the 5' RACE reads in MiXCR, one entry per CDR3 protein. The sample contains around 530,000 distinct CDR3 sequences, about 15% of which appear only once. This sample stems from a study of T cells after yellow fever vaccination. Study-wide results and limits: There was a possibility that FACS-sorted repertoires contained abundant clonotypes contaminating from the bulk population. Primary-vaccination clones mostly resurfaced post-booster (more than 95% CD4, roughly 90% CD8). A faster peak, day 5 versus 15, was reached by the weaker secondary response.

The sequenced sample was PBMCs, obtained 5 days after the first yellow fever vaccination. The source is a man aged 18 to 30 who received the YFV17D yellow fever vaccine.

The chain's CDR3 is CASSFLPLNYGYTF. In DNA, the CDR3 is TGTGCCAGCAGTTTTCTACCCCTTAACTATGGCTACACCTTC. The chain has TRBV12-3 or TRBV12-4 and TRBJ1-2; D remains unclear. The CDR3 has 14 residues. Trimming removed 3 bases from V and 1 base from J, with 9 bases in between.